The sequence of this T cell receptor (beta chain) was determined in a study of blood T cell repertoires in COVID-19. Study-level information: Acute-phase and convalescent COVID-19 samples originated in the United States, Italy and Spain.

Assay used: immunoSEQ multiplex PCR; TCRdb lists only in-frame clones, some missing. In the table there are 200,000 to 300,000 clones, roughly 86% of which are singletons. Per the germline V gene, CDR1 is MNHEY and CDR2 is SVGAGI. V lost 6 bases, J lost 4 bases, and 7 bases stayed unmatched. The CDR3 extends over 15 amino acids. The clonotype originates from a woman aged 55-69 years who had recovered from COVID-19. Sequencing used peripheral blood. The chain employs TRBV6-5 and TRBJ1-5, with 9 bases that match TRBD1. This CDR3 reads CASRRTGVGNQPQHF. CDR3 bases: TGTGCCAGCAGAAGGACAGGGGTTGGTAATCAGCCCCAGCATTTT.